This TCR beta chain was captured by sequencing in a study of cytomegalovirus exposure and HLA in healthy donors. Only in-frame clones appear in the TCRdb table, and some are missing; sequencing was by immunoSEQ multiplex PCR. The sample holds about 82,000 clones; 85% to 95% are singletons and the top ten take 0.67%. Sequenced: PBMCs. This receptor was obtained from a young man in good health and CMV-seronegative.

CDR3 sequence (DNA): TGTGCCAGCAGTTACGCTATACAGGGGACCAACTATGGCTACACCTTC. The encoded protein is CASSYAIQGTNYGYTF. This chain connects TRBV6-5 to TRBJ1-2; 7 nucleotides match TRBD1. V was pared by 2 bases and J by 2 bases, with 8 bases of the junction left unmatched. In germline, CDR1 is MNHEY, CDR2 SVGAGI. The CDR3 is 16 amino acids.